The present entry profiles one T cell receptor beta chain with its context. Its antigen remains unidentified. TCRdb re-called the 5' RACE reads through MiXCR, storing one row per CDR3 protein. The profile shows more than 300,000 distinct CDR3 sequences, around 7.6% of them singletons. This sample stems from a study of CD8 T cells in ankylosing spondylitis. Notes on the study in general: The study looked at matched synovial fluid samples from ankylosing spondylitis patients. Disease-linked clones were reported to be significantly enriched there. A motif of seven or eight highly homologous TCR beta variants was seen as apparently characteristic of ankylosing spondylitis blood.

Germline lookup yields CDR1 DFQATT and CDR2 SNEGSKA (reference sequence). V gave up 2 bases and J gave up 2 bases; unmatched junction bases: 8. This CDR3 is built from 17 residues. This chain uses TRBV20-1 with TRBJ1-4; 10 bases match TRBD1. The receptor was isolated from a male donor with ankylosing spondylitis. Sequenced input: blood, either unsorted or a sorted T cell fraction (not recorded which). CDR3 in amino acids: CSARPSRQGATNEKLFF. CDR3 in DNA: TGCAGTGCTAGACCGAGCCGACAGGGGGCCACTAATGAAAAACTGTTTTTT.